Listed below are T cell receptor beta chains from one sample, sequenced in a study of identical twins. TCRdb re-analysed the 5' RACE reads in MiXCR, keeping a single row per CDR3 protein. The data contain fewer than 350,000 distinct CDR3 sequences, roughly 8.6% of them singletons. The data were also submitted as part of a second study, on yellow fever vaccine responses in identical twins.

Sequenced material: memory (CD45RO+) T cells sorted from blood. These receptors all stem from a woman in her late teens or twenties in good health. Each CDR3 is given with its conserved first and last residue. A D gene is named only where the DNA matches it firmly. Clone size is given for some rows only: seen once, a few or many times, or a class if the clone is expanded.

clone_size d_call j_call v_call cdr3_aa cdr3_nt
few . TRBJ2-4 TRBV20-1 CSVRRGAGNIQYF TGCAGTGTCAGACGGGGGGCAGGAAACATTCAGTACTTC
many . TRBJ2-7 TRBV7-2 CASSAWTVSSYEQYF TGTGCCAGCAGCGCTTGGACAGTAAGCTCCTACGAGCAGTACTTC
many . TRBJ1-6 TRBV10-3 CAISESGSPLHF TGTGCCATCAGTGAGTCGGGTTCACCCCTCCACTTT
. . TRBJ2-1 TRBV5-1 CASSLAGVAVSDEQFF TGCGCCAGCAGCTTGGCCGGAGTAGCTGTAAGCGATGAGCAGTTCTTC
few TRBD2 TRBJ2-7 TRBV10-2 CASSEELAGAHEQYF TGCGCCAGCAGTGAGGAGTTAGCGGGAGCCCACGAGCAGTACTTC
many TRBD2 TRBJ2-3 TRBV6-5 CASSYFTSGSGDTQYF TGTGCCAGCAGTTACTTCACAAGCGGGAGTGGAGATACGCAGTATTTT
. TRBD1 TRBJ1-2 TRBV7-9 CASSRTRDRDDYGYTF TGTGCCAGCAGTCGTACCCGGGACAGGGATGACTATGGCTACACCTTC
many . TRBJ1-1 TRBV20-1 CSARWPGGNTEAFF TGCAGTGCTAGGTGGCCGGGGGGGAACACTGAAGCTTTCTTT
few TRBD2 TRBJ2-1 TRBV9 CASSVALAAPLGGDYNEQFF TGTGCCAGCAGCGTAGCACTAGCGGCTCCCCTGGGTGGGGACTACAATGAGCAGTTCTTC
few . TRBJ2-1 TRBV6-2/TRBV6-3 CASSYWFNEQFF TGTGCCAGCAGTTACTGGTTCAATGAGCAGTTCTTC
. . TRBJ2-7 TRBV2 CASSREQTYEQYF TGTGCCAGCAGCCGGGAGCAAACCTACGAGCAGTACTTC
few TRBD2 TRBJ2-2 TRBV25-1 CASSEERGTGELFF TGTGCCAGCAGTGAGGAGCGGGGCACCGGGGAGCTGTTTTTT
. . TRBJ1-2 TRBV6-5 CASSYSSRGGYGYTF TGTGCCAGCAGTTACTCATCGCGGGGGGGCTATGGCTACACCTTC
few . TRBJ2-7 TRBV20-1 CSAVGLGYEQYF TGCAGTGCTGTAGGATTGGGTTACGAGCAGTACTTC
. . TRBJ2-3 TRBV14 CASSGTERRTDTQYF TGTGCCAGCAGCGGTACGGAGCGGCGCACAGATACGCAGTATTTT
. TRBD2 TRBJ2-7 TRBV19 CASSWTSGDYEQYF TGTGCCAGTAGTTGGACTAGCGGAGATTACGAGCAGTACTTC
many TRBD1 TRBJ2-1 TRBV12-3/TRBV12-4 CASSLRQGHNEQFF TGTGCCAGCAGTTTGAGACAGGGGCACAATGAGCAGTTCTTC
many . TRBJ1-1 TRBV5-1 CASSLVWAGEAFF TGCGCCAGCAGCTTGGTGTGGGCGGGTGAAGCTTTCTTT
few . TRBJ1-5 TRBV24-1 CATSDRAGSGNQPQHF TGTGCCACCAGTGATCGGGCAGGGTCGGGCAATCAGCCCCAGCATTTT
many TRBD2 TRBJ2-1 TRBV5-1 CASSLVAGSVSGEQFF TGCGCCAGCAGCTTGGTAGCGGGGTCCGTAAGCGGTGAGCAGTTCTTC
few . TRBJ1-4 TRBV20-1 CSASRQSEKLFF TGCAGTGCTAGTCGTCAGAGTGAAAAACTGTTTTTT
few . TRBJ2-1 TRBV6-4 CASSDSGVLNEQFF TGTGCCAGCAGTGACTCAGGGGTCCTCAATGAGCAGTTCTTC
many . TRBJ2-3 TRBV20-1 CSAGSVSTDTQYF TGCAGTGCTGGGTCCGTAAGCACAGATACGCAGTATTTT
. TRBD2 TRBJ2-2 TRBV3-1 CASSPGTSGGTGELFF TGTGCCAGCAGCCCGGGGACTAGCGGGGGCACCGGGGAGCTGTTTTTT
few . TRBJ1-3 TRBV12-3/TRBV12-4 CASSLGARNTIYF TGTGCCAGCAGTTTAGGGGCCCGAAACACCATATATTTT
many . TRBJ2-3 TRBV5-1 CASSDDTDTQYF TGCGCCAGCAGCGATGACACAGATACGCAGTATTTT
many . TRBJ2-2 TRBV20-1 CSARDFRLDAGELFF TGCAGTGCTAGAGATTTCCGACTAGATGCCGGGGAGCTGTTTTTT
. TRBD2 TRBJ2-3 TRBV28 CASSAGLAGGLDTQYF TGTGCCAGCAGTGCTGGACTAGCGGGAGGGTTAGATACGCAGTATTTT
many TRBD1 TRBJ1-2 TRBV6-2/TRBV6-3 CASSLGTDYYGYTF TGTGCCAGCAGTTTGGGGACAGACTACTATGGCTACACCTTC
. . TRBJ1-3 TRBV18 CASSPVIGSSGNTIYF TGTGCCAGCTCACCCGTAATCGGGTCCTCTGGAAACACCATATATTTT
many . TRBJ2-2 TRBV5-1 CASSAANTGELFF TGCGCCAGCAGTGCAGCTAACACCGGGGAGCTGTTTTTT
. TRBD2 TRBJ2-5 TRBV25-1 CASSGSGPGREQETQYF TGTGCCAGCAGTGGATCCGGTCCCGGGAGGGAACAAGAGACCCAGTACTTC
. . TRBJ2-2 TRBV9 CASCATGTNTGELFF TGTGCCAGCTGCGCAACAGGGACGAACACCGGGGAGCTGTTTTTT
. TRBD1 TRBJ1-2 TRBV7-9 CASRATGQGDGYTF TGTGCCAGCAGAGCTACGGGACAGGGTGATGGCTACACCTTC
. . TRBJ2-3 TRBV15 CATSTGPNTQYF TGTGCCACCAGCACGGGACCTAATACGCAGTATTTT
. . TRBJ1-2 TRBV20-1 CSASVPGGPYGYTF TGCAGTGCTAGCGTCCCGGGTGGGCCCTATGGCTACACCTTC
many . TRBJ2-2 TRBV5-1 CASKSSAGATGELFF TGCGCCAGCAAATCCTCGGCGGGGGCGACCGGGGAGCTGTTTTTT
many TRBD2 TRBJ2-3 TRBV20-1 CSARDVTAGVTDTQYF TGCAGTGCTAGAGATGTTACAGCGGGGGTCACAGATACGCAGTATTTT
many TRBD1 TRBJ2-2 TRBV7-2 CASSLGQGSSGELFF TGTGCCAGCAGCTTAGGACAGGGAAGCAGCGGGGAGCTGTTTTTT
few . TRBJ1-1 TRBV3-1 CASSPPALDTEAFF TGTGCCAGCAGCCCCCCTGCCTTGGACACTGAAGCTTTCTTT
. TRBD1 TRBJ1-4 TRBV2 CASSTGVAEKLFF TGTGCCAGCAGTACAGGGGTTGCTGAAAAACTGTTTTTT
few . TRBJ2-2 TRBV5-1 CASSLRQDITGELFF TGCGCCAGCAGCTTGCGACAGGATATTACCGGGGAGCTGTTTTTT
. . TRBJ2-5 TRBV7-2 CASSLALGVETQYF TGTGCCAGCAGCTTAGCGCTAGGAGTGGAGACCCAGTACTTC
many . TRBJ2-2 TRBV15 CATTHGESNTGELFF TGTGCCACCACCCATGGGGAATCGAACACCGGGGAGCTGTTTTTT
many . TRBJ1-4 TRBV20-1 CSARGSNEKLFF TGCAGTGCTAGAGGGTCGAATGAAAAACTGTTTTTT
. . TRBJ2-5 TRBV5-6 CASSFPGGGSAQETQYF TGTGCCAGCAGCTTCCCTGGAGGGGGGTCGGCACAAGAGACCCAGTACTTC
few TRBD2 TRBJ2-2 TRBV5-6 CASSLDWGGRSTGELFF TGTGCCAGCAGCCTGGATTGGGGGGGACGAAGCACCGGGGAGCTGTTTTTT
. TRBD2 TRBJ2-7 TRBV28 CASSPPPGLAGSYEQYF TGTGCCAGCAGTCCCCCCCCCGGACTAGCGGGAAGTTACGAGCAGTACTTC
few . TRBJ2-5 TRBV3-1 CASSQVGVQETQYF TGTGCCAGCAGCCAAGTGGGGGTACAAGAGACCCAGTACTTC
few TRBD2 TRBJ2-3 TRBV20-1 CSARTPGLALDTQYF TGCAGTGCGAGAACTCCGGGACTAGCGTTGGATACGCAGTATTTT
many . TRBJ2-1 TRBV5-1 CASSLADEQFF TGCGCCAGCAGCTTGGCGGATGAGCAGTTCTTC
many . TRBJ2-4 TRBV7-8 CASSFSGPAGDIQYF TGTGCCAGCAGCTTCAGTGGGCCGGCCGGGGACATTCAGTACTTC
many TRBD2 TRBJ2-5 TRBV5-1 CASSPGLVVVVETQYF TGCGCCAGCAGCCCGGGACTAGTCGTCGTCGTGGAGACCCAGTACTTC
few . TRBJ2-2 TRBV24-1 CATSDLGPGELFF TGTGCCACCAGTGATCTCGGTCCCGGGGAGCTGTTTTTT
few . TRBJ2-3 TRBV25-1 CASSALTSTDTQYF TGTGCCAGCAGTGCACTAACAAGCACAGATACGCAGTATTTT